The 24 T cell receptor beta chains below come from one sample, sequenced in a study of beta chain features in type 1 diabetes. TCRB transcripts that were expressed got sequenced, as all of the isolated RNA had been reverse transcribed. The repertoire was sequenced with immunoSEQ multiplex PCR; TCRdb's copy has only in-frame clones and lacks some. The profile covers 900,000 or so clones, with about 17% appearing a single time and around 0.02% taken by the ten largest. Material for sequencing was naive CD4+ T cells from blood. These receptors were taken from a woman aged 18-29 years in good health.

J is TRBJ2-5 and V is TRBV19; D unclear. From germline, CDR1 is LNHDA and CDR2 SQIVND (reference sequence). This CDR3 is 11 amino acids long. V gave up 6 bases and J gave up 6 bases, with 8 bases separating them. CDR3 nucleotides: TGTGCCAGTAGGGTCGGGCAGACCCAGTACTTC. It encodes CASRVGQTQYF.

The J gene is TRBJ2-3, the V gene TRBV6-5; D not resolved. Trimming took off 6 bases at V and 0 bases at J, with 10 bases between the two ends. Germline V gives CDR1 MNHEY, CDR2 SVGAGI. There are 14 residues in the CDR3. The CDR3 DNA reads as TGTGCCAGCAGGTGGAACCCTAGCACAGATACGCAGTATTTT. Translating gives CASRWNPSTDTQYF.

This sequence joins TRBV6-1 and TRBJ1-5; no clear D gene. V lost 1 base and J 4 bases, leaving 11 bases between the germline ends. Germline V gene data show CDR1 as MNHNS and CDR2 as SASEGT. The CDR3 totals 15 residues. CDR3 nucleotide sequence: TGTGCCAGCAGTGAAGGAGCGACGATAAATCAGCCCCAGCATTTT. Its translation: CASSEGATINQPQHF.

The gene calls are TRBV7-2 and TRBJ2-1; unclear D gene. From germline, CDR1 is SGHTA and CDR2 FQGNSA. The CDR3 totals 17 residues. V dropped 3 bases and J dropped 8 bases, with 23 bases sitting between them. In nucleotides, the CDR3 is TGTGCCAGCAGCTTTCTATACCAGGCTAGGTTGGCTTATGAGCAGTTCTTC. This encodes CASSFLYQARLAYEQFF.

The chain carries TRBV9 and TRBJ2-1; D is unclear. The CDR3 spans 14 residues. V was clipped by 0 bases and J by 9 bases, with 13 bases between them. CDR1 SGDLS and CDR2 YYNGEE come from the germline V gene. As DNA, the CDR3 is TGTGCCAGCAGCGTAGGTTACAGCTCTAGTGAGCAGTTCTTC. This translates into CASSVGYSSSEQFF.

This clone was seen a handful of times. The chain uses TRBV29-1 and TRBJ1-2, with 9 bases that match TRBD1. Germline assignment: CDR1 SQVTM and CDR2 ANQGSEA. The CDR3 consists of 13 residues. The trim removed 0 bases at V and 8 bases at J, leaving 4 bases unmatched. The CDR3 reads CSVEEGQGRGYTF. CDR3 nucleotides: TGCAGCGTTGAAGAGGGACAGGGTAGGGGCTACACCTTC.

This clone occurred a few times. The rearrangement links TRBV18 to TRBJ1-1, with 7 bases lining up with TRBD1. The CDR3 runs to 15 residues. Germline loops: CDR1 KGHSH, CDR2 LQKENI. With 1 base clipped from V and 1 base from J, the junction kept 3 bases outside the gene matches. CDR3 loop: CASSPLGQTNTEAFF. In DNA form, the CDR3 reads TGTGCCAGCTCACCACTGGGACAGACGAACACTGAAGCTTTCTTT. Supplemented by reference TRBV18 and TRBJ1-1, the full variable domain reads NAGVMQNPRHLVRRRGQEARLRCSPMKGHSHVYWYRQLPEEGLKFMVYLQKENIIDESGMPKERFSAEFPKEGPSILRIQQVVRGDSAAYFCASSPLGQTNTEAFFGQGTRLTVV.

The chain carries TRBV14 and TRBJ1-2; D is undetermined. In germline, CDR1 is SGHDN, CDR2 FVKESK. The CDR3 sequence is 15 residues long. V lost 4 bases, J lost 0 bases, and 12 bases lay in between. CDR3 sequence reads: CASSPTGGANYGYTF. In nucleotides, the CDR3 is TGTGCCAGCAGCCCCACCGGTGGGGCTAACTATGGCTACACCTTC.

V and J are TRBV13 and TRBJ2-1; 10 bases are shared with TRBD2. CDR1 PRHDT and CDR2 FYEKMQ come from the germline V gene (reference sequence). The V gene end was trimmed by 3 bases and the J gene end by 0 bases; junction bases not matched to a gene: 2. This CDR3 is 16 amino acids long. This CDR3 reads CASSFSGGSSYNEQFF. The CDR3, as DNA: TGTGCCAGCAGCTTTAGCGGGGGGAGCTCCTACAATGAGCAGTTCTTC.

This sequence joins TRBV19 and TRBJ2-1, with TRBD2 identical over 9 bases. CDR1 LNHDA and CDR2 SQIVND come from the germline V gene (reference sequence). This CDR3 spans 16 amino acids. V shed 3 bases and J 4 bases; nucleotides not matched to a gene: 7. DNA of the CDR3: TGTGCCAGTAGTATCGCAAGCGGGAGGACTTACAATGAGCAGTTCTTC. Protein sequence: CASSIASGRTYNEQFF.

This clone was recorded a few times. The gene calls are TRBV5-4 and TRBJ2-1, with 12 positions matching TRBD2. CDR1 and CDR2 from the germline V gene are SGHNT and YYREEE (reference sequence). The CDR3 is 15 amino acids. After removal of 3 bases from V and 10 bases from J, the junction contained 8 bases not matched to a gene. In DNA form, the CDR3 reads TGTGCCAGCAGCTCGCTAGCGGGAGGGCCTAGGGAGCAGTTCTTC. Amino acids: CASSSLAGGPREQFF.

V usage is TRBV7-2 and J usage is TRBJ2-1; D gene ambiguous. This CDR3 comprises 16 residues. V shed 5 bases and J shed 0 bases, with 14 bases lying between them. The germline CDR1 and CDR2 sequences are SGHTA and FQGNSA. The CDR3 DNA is TGTGCCAGCAGCCCCATAGACACATACTCCTACAATGAGCAGTTCTTC. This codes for CASSPIDTYSYNEQFF.

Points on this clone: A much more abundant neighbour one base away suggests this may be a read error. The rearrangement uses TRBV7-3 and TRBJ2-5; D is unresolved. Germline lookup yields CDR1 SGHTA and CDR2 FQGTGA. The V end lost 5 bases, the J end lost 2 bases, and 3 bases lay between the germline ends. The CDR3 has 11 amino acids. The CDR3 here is CASSKQETQYF. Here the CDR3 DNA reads TGTGCCAGCAGCAAACAAGAGACCCAGTACTTC.

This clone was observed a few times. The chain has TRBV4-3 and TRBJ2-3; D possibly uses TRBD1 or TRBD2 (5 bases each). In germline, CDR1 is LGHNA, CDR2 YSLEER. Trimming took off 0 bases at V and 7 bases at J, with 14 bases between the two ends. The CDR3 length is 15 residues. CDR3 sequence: CASSQDPGSTYTQYF. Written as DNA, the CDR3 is TGCGCCAGCAGCCAAGATCCAGGGAGCACCTATACGCAGTATTTT.

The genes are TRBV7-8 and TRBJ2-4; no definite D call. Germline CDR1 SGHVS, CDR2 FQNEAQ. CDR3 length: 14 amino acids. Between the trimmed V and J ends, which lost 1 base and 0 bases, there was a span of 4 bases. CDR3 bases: TGTGCCAGCAGCTTAGTCCAAGCCAAAAACATTCAGTACTTC. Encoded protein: CASSLVQAKNIQYF.

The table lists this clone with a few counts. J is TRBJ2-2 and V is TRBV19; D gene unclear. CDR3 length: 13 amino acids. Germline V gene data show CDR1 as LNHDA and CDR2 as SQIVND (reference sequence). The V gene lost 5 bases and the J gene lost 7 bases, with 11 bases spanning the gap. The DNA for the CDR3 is TGTGCCAGTAGTGTAGGGATCGTCGGGGAGCTGTTTTTT. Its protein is CASSVGIVGELFF.

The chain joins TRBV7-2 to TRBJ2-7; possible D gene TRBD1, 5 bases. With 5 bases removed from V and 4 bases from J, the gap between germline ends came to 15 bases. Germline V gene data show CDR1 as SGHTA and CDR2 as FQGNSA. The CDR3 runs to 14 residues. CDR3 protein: CASSLARVGYEQYF. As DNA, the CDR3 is TGTGCCAGCAGCCTTGCCAGGGTGGGGTACGAGCAGTACTTC.

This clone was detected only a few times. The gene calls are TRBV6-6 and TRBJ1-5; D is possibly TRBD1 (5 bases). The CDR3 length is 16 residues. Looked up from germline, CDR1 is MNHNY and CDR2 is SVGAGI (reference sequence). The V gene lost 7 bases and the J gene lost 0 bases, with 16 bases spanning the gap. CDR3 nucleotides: TGTGCCAGCACCAGAGACAGACACCTTAGCAATCAGCCCCAGCATTTT. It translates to CASTRDRHLSNQPQHF.

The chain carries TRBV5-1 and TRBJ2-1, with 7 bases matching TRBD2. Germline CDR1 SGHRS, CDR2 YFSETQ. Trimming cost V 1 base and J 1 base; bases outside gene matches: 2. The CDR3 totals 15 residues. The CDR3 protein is CASSLSGNSYNEQFF. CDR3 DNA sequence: TGCGCCAGCAGCTTGAGCGGGAATTCCTACAATGAGCAGTTCTTC.

The CDR3 DNA follows: TGTGCCAGCAGCTTAGGCCTGACTAGCGGGAGAGGTCGGGTGTATGAGCAGTTCTTC. This gives the protein CASSLGLTSGRGRVYEQFF. The chain couples TRBV7-6 to TRBJ2-1, with 12 bases fitting TRBD2. Trimming cost V 1 base and J 8 bases; bases outside gene matches: 15. The germline gives CDR1 SGHVS, CDR2 FNYEAQ. The CDR3 spans 19 residues. Together with reference TRBV7-6 and TRBJ2-1, the CDR3 gives the full variable domain: GAGVSQSPRYKVTKRGQDVALRCDPISGHVSLYWYRQALGQGPEFLTYFNYEAQQDKSGLPNDRFSAERPEGSISTLTIQRTEQRDSAMYRCASSLGLTSGRGRVYEQFFGPGTRLTVL.

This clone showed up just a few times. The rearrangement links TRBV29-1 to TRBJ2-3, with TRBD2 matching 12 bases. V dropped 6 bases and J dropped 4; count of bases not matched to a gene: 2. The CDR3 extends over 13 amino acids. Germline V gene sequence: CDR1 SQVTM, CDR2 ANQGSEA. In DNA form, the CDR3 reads TGCAGCGTGACTAGCGGGAGCTCAGATACGCAGTATTTT. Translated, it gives CSVTSGSSDTQYF.

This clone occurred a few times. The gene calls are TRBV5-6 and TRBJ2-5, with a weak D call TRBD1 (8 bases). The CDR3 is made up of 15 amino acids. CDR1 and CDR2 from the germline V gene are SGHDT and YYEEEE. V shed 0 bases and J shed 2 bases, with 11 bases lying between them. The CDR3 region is CASSLDRGGQETQYF. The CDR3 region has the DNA TGTGCCAGCAGCTTGGACAGGGGGGGACAAGAGACCCAGTACTTC.

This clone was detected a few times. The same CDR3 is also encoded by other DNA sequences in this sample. For the CDR3, the DNA is TGTGCCAGCAGTCGGGACAGCTCCTACAATGAGCAGTTCTTC. Translation: CASSRDSSYNEQFF. This rearrangement joins TRBV11-2 to TRBJ2-1; 7 nucleotides line up with TRBD1. The germline gives CDR1 SGHAT, CDR2 FQNNGV. The CDR3 runs 14 residues. With 6 bases clipped from V and 0 bases from J, the junction kept 2 bases outside the gene matches. Combining the CDR3 with reference TRBV11-2 and TRBJ2-1 gives the whole variable domain EAGVAQSPRYKIIEKRQSVAFWCNPISGHATLYWYQQILGQGPKLLIQFQNNGVVDDSQLPKDRFSAERLKGVDSTLKIQPAKLEDSAVYLCASSRDSSYNEQFFGPGTRLTVL.

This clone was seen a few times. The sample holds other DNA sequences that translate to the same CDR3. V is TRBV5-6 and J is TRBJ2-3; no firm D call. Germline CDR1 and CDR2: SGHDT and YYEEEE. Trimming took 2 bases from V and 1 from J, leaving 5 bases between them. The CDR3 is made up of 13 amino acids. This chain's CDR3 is CASSLRGTDTQYF. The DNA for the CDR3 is TGTGCCAGCAGCTTACGGGGCACAGATACGCAGTATTTT.